The T cell receptor (beta chain) under discussion was sequenced for a study of blood T cell repertoires in COVID-19. Across the whole study: Italy, Spain and the United States were the sources of the convalescent and acute COVID-19 samples.

Methods used by the authors: Estimates of nucleated cell counts were drawn from the amplification of reference gene primers. The assay was immunoSEQ multiplex PCR, and TCRdb's table has in-frame clones only and misses some. V, J and clone size are taken as reported in that table, and D and trimming were inferred from the DNA itself. The profile shows 280,000 or so clones, over 75% of them singletons. V lost 5 bases, J lost 1 base, and 11 bases lay in between. There are 15 residues in the CDR3. Germline-derived CDR1 and CDR2 are KGHSH and LQKENI. The chain combines TRBV18 with TRBJ2-2, with D possibly being TRBD1 (6 bases). The receptor was derived from a human donor in a cohort sampled during active COVID-19. Material: peripheral blood. The CDR3 spells CASSGGQLNTGELFF. CDR3 nucleotides: TGTGCCAGCTCAGGCGGACAGCTGAACACCGGGGAGCTGTTTTTT.